What follows are 12 T cell receptor beta chains derived from one specimen sequenced in a study of T cell repertoires in cytomegalovirus infection. TCRdb re-derived calls from the reads in MiXCR, one entry per CDR3 protein. Of about 460,000 distinct CDR3 sequences listed, about 10% are singletons. Sequenced: PBMCs. The receptor source for this set is a human donor in good health (CMV status not recorded). Some clones in this sample may be carry-over from other donors' samples.

The table lists this clonotype with many counts. This chain links TRBV5-5 with TRBJ2-1; D is unclear. Germline lookup yields CDR1 SGHKS and CDR2 YYEKEE (reference sequence). The CDR3 is 15 residues long. V was shortened by 2 bases and J by 3 bases, with 12 bases between the two germline ends. The CDR3 is CASSLGDWSYNEQFF. CDR3 sequence (DNA): TGTGCCAGCAGCTTAGGAGATTGGAGCTACAATGAGCAGTTCTTC.

This clonotype has at least ten counts. This rearrangement joins TRBV19 to TRBJ2-5; perhaps TRBD2 as D (6 bases). This CDR3 is built from 14 residues. V lost 5 bases to trimming and J lost 2 bases, with 12 bases between them. The V gene's germline CDR1 is LNHDA and CDR2 SQIVND (reference sequence). DNA of the CDR3: TGTGCCAGTAGTCGGGGGATGATACAAGAGACCCAGTACTTC. Residues: CASSRGMIQETQYF.

The J gene is TRBJ1-5, the V gene TRBV29-1; D may be TRBD1 (5 bases). Germline CDR1 and CDR2: SQVTM and ANQGSEA. Trimming cost V 5 bases and J 1 base, with 9 bases left between them. This CDR3 is built from 13 residues. CDR3 protein: CSVRGTSNQPQHF. The CDR3 region has the DNA TGCAGCGTTAGAGGGACGAGCAATCAGCCCCAGCATTTT. The whole variable domain, remainder taken from reference TRBV29-1 and TRBJ1-5, is SAVISQKPSRDICQRGTSLTIQCQVDSQVTMMFWYRQQPGQSLTLIATANQGSEATYESGFVIDKFPISRPNLTFSTLTVSNMSPEDSSIYLCSVRGTSNQPQHFGDGTRLSIL.

This clonotype was seen at least ten times. The rearrangement joins TRBV2 to TRBJ2-1, with TRBD1 matching over 9 bases. The germline gives CDR1 SNHLY, CDR2 FYNNEI. The CDR3 runs to 15 residues. The trim removed 7 bases at V and 4 bases at J, leaving 8 bases unmatched. The CDR3 protein is CASKSGTGNYNEQFF. CDR3 nucleotides: TGTGCCAGCAAATCCGGGACAGGGAATTACAATGAGCAGTTCTTC. The variable domain in full, completed from reference TRBV2 and TRBJ2-1, reads EPEVTQTPSHQVTQMGQEVILRCVPISNHLYFYWYRQILGQKVEFLVSFYNNEISEKSEIFDDQFSVERPDGSNFTLKIRSTKLEDSAMYFCASKSGTGNYNEQFFGPGTRLTVL.

In its sample, this clonotype was seen many times. The chain uses TRBV7-2 and TRBJ1-6, with TRBD1 identical over 8 bases. Germline lookup yields CDR1 SGHTA and CDR2 FQGNSA. The CDR3 sequence is 15 residues long. With V trimmed by 3 bases and J by 4 bases, 2 bases remained unmatched. The CDR3 nucleotides read TGTGCCAGCAGCTTCGGGACAGGTTATAATTCACCCCTCCACTTT. Protein product: CASSFGTGYNSPLHF.

This clonotype was observed a handful of times. CDR3 in amino acids: CASSSHGSPRDQPQHF. The CDR3 region has the DNA TGTGCCAGCAGCTCGCACGGGAGTCCCAGGGATCAGCCCCAGCATTTT. The rearrangement joins TRBV7-9 to TRBJ1-5, with a weak D call TRBD1 (5 bases). The CDR3 is 16 residues long. Germline V CDR1 and CDR2: SEHNR, FQNEAQ (reference sequence). Trimming removed 4 bases from V and 5 bases from J, with 18 bases in between. Drawing the rest from reference TRBV7-9 and TRBJ1-5, the complete variable domain is DTGVSQNPRHKITKRGQNVTFRCDPISEHNRLYWYRQTLGQGPEFLTYFQNEAQLEKSRLLSDRFSAERPKGSFSTLEIQRTEQGDSAMYLCASSSHGSPRDQPQHFGDGTRLSIL.

There are many counts of this clonotype. This rearrangement joins TRBV5-1 to TRBJ1-1, with 7 positions matching TRBD1. Germline CDR1 SGHRS, CDR2 YFSETQ. Trimming at V came to 3 bases and at J to 0 bases, leaving 8 bases not matched to a gene. The CDR3 is made up of 16 amino acids. The CDR3 DNA is TGCGCCAGCAGCTCCACCGCGGACAGGATGAACACTGAAGCTTTCTTT. Amino acids: CASSSTADRMNTEAFF.

This clonotype was counted between two and nine times. The J gene is TRBJ2-1, the V gene TRBV3-1, with D perhaps TRBD2 (5 bases). The V end lost 4 bases, the J end lost 12 bases, and 13 bases lay between the germline ends. The CDR3 covers 12 residues. Germline V CDR1 and CDR2: LGHDT, YNNKEL (reference sequence). The CDR3 region is CASSLYREGQFF. CDR3 DNA sequence: TGTGCCAGCAGCCTTTACCGGGAAGGGCAGTTCTTC.

This clonotype was counted at least ten times. This rearrangement joins TRBV4-1 to TRBJ2-1; 7 bases are shared with TRBD1. CDR1 is MGHRA, CDR2 YSYEKL, per germline. The CDR3 has 16 amino acids. Germline trimming cut 1 base from V and 7 bases from J; bases unmatched to any gene: 10. CDR3 sequence (DNA): TGCGCCAGCAGCCAAGCACAGGGGACCCCACGGAATGAGCAGTTCTTC. Protein: CASSQAQGTPRNEQFF.

There are many counts of this clonotype. V is TRBV6-2 or TRBV6-3 and J is TRBJ1-2; no clear D. The CDR3 has 11 residues. V gave up 7 bases and J gave up 0 bases, with 3 bases separating them. From germline, CDR1 is MNHEY and CDR2 SVGEGT. The CDR3 nucleotides are TGTGCCAGCAAGACTAACTATGGCTACACCTTC. Its protein is CASKTNYGYTF.

This clonotype was counted many times. The chain couples TRBV24-1 to TRBJ2-7, with TRBD2 matching 8 bases. The CDR3 contains 17 residues. The V gene's germline CDR1 is KGHDR and CDR2 SFDVKD. The ends lost 9 bases at V and 4 bases at J; junction bases unmatched: 19. Here the CDR3 reads CATHLRREAPNIYEQYF. As DNA, the CDR3 is TGTGCCACCCACCTTCGGCGGGAGGCCCCCAACATTTACGAGCAGTACTTC.

This clonotype was seen at least ten times. This chain links TRBV6-1 with TRBJ2-7, with D possibly being TRBD1 or TRBD2 (5 bases each). This CDR3 has 15 residues. Germline V lookup: CDR1 MNHNS, CDR2 SASEGT. V was cut by 1 base and J by 1 base, with 11 bases left in between. The CDR3 here is CASSEDPGRSYEQYF. The CDR3 DNA follows: TGTGCCAGCAGTGAAGACCCGGGACGGTCCTACGAGCAGTACTTC.